The rows below give T cell receptor beta chains drawn from one sample of a study of a mutant IDH1 vaccine in newly diagnosed glioma. Data came from immunoSEQ multiplex PCR; TCRdb stores just in-frame clones and leaves some out. Of more than 60,000 clones listed, 74% were seen once; the top ten hold over 4%. For these receptors, no antigen is known. Sequenced here: PBMCs, sampled from a glioma patient whose treatment included an IDH1 peptide vaccine. The receptors stem from a man aged 45-65 years with glioma. Both conserved end residues are part of each CDR3. A D gene is named only where the DNA matches it firmly. Not every row has a clone size; where given, it reads once, few, many or a size class.

V,size,D,J,DNA,CDR3
TRBV19,once,TRBD1,TRBJ1-6,TGTGCCAGTAAGCGCCGGGACAGGGATTCACCCCTCCACTTT,CASKRRDRDSPLHF
TRBV6-1,-,-,TRBJ1-5,TGTGCCAGCAGTGAATACGGGCAGGGATATCAGCCCCAGCATTTT,CASSEYGQGYQPQHF
TRBV7-2,few,TRBD2,TRBJ2-3,TGTGCCAGCAGCGGCCTGGGGACTAGAGGGGATACGCAGTATTTT,CASSGLGTRGDTQYF
TRBV21-1,-,-,TRBJ2-6,TGTGCCAGCAGCGAAGGACAGGGAAGTAGCGGGGCCAACGTCCTGACTTTC,CASSEGQGSSGANVLTF
TRBV19,-,-,TRBJ2-2,TGTGCCAGTAGTATCTGGGGGGCGCGTGGCGGGGAGCTGTTTTTT,CASSIWGARGGELFF
TRBV10-3,-,-,TRBJ2-1,TGTGCCATCAGTGATGGCAGGGGATCCTACAATGAGCAGTTCTTC,CAISDGRGSYNEQFF
TRBV5-4,-,TRBD1,TRBJ2-5,TGTGCCAGCAGCTCCGACAGGGGTCAAGAGACCCAGTACTTC,CASSSDRGQETQYF
TRBV13,few,-,TRBJ1-4,TGTGCCAGCAGACGAGGACTAACGGGAGGGTCAACTAATGAAAAACTGTTTTTT,CASRRGLTGGSTNEKLFF
TRBV2,-,-,TRBJ2-5,TGTGCCAGCAGTATACAAGAGACCCAGTACTTC,CASSIQETQYF
TRBV28,few,-,TRBJ1-5,TGTGCCAGCGGGGTGTATAGCAATCAGCCCCAGCATTTT,CASGVYSNQPQHF
TRBV27,-,-,TRBJ2-7,TGTGCCAGCAGTTTAGGGCAGGGGGGCTCCTACGAGCAGTACTTC,CASSLGQGGSYEQYF
TRBV7-9,-,TRBD1,TRBJ2-7,TGTGCCAGCAGCTGGCCCCCGGGACAGGGGGCCTACGAGCAGTACTTC,CASSWPPGQGAYEQYF
TRBV6-1,-,-,TRBJ1-1,TGTGCCAGCAGTGAAGTGTGGGGAGTGAACACTGAAGCTTTCTTT,CASSEVWGVNTEAFF
TRBV5-6,-,-,TRBJ2-3,TGTGCCAGCAGCTCCCTGGAAAGGATCACAGATACGCAGTATTTT,CASSSLERITDTQYF
TRBV5-1,-,-,TRBJ2-5,TGCGCCAGCAGCTTGGAGGGTTCCCAGTACTTC,CASSLEGSQYF
TRBV30,-,-,TRBJ1-2,TGTGCCTGGAGCAGGGAAGATGGCTACACCTTC,CAWSREDGYTF
TRBV19,-,-,TRBJ1-1,TGTGCCAGTAGTAAAATGAGGGACACTGAAGCTTTCTTT,CASSKMRDTEAFF
TRBV10-3,once,-,TRBJ2-1,TGTGCCATCAGTGAGTCGGGTAGCTACAATGAGCAGTTCTTC,CAISESGSYNEQFF
TRBV5-4,few,-,TRBJ1-2,TGTGCCAGCAGCTTGGAGAGGTACGGCTACACCTTC,CASSLERYGYTF
TRBV6-1,-,TRBD1,TRBJ1-6,TGTGCCAGCAGTGAATACTTCAGGGGGAGTTCACCCCTCCACTTT,CASSEYFRGSSPLHF
TRBV4-3,-,-,TRBJ1-4,TGCGCCAGCAGCCCCGGACGCAGGGGTAATGAAAAACTGTTTTTT,CASSPGRRGNEKLFF
TRBV29-1,once,-,TRBJ1-1,TGCAGCGTTCAACAGGGCGTCACTGAAGCTTTCTTT,CSVQQGVTEAFF
TRBV10-3,-,TRBD1,TRBJ2-2,TGTGCCCTTCGGGACAGGGGGGACACCGGGGAGCTGTTTTTT,CALRDRGDTGELFF
TRBV10-3,-,TRBD1,TRBJ1-1,TGTGCCAGCTACAGGGGGGATCTGAACACTGAAGCTTTCTTT,CASYRGDLNTEAFF
TRBV19,few,-,TRBJ2-5,TGTGCCAGTAGTATTTTGACTCCCAGGGGCCAAGAGACCCAGTACTTC,CASSILTPRGQETQYF
TRBV5-1,few,TRBD2,TRBJ2-1,TGCGCCAGCAGCTCTGAGGGGGGACTAGCGGGGGAGCGCTACAATGAGCAGTTCTTC,CASSSEGGLAGERYNEQFF
TRBV28,-,-,TRBJ2-1,TGTGCCAGCAGTTTCGACAGGAGGGATGAGCAGTTCTTC,CASSFDRRDEQFF
TRBV30,-,-,TRBJ2-3,TGTGCCTGGATGGGACCGTATAAAGATACGCAGTATTTT,CAWMGPYKDTQYF
TRBV6-1,-,-,TRBJ1-1,TGTGCCAGCATTAGGGTTGGGCACACTGAAGCTTTCTTT,CASIRVGHTEAFF
TRBV10-3,-,TRBD2,TRBJ2-3,TGTGCCATTCGACTAGCGGGGGAAAACCCATACACAGATACGCAGTATTTT,CAIRLAGENPYTDTQYF
TRBV19,-,TRBD1,TRBJ1-3,TGTGCCAGCGGGACCGGGACAGATTCTGGAAACACCATATATTTT,CASGTGTDSGNTIYF
TRBV7-9,-,-,TRBJ1-1,TGTGCCAGCAGAGCTGGTAGCTCGATGGGAAACACTGAAGCTTTCTTT,CASRAGSSMGNTEAFF
TRBV30,-,-,TRBJ1-4,TGTGCCTGGAGTGCATACAGGGCTGAAAAACTGTTTTTT,CAWSAYRAEKLFF
TRBV2,-,-,TRBJ2-5,TGTGCCACCAGTGGTGGGGTACCGGAGACCCAGTACTTC,CATSGGVPETQYF
TRBV5-4,-,TRBD1,TRBJ1-2,TGTGCCAGCAGCTTGGCGGGACAGAACTATGGCTACACCTTC,CASSLAGQNYGYTF
TRBV9,-,TRBD2,TRBJ2-1,TGTGCCAGCAGCGTAGAGTGGACTAGCGCCCAGGAGCAGTTCTTC,CASSVEWTSAQEQFF
TRBV6-5,-,-,TRBJ2-7,TGTGCCAGCAGTGACGCCGGACAATTTTACGAGCAGTACTTC,CASSDAGQFYEQYF
TRBV5-1,-,TRBD2,TRBJ2-5,TGCGCCAGCAGCCCCCTAGCGGGGGGGCCGGAGACCCAGTACTTC,CASSPLAGGPETQYF